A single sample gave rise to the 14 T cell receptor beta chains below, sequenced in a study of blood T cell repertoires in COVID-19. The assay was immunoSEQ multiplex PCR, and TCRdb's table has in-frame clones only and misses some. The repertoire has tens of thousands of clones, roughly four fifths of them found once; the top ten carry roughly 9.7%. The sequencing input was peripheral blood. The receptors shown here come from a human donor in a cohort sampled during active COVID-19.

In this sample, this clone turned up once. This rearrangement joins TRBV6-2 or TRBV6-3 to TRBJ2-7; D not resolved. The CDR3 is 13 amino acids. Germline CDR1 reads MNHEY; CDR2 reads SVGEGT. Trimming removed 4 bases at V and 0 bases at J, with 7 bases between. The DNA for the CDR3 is TGTGCCAGCAGTTGGGCTAACTCCTACGAGCAGTACTTC. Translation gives CASSWANSYEQYF.

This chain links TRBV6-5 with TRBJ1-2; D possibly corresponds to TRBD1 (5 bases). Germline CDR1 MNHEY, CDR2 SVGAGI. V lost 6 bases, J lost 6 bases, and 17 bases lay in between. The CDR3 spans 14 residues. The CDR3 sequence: CASSRNWGGDGYTF. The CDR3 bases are TGTGCCAGCAGCCGAAACTGGGGCGGTGATGGCTACACCTTC.

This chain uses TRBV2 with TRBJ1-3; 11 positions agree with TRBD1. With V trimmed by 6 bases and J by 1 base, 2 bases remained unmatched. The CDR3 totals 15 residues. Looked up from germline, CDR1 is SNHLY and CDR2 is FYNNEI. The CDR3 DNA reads TGTGCCAGCAGGGGACAGGGGGGATCTGGAAACACCATATATTTT. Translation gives CASRGQGGSGNTIYF.

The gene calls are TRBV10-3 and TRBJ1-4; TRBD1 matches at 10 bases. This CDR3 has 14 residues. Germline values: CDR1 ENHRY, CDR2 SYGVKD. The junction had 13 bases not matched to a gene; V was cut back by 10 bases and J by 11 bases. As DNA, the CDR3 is TGTGCCAGCGGGCAACCCGGGACAGGGGATAAACTGTTTTTT. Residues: CASGQPGTGDKLFF.

The CDR3 is CATSDLTPGRNTGELFF. In DNA, the CDR3 is TGTGCCACCAGTGATTTGACTCCCGGGAGGAACACCGGGGAGCTGTTTTTT. The genes are TRBV24-1 and TRBJ2-2; the D gene is possibly TRBD2 (6 bases). Germline lookup yields CDR1 KGHDR and CDR2 SFDVKD. V lost 0 bases and J 1 base, leaving 11 bases between the germline ends. The length of the CDR3 is 17 residues.

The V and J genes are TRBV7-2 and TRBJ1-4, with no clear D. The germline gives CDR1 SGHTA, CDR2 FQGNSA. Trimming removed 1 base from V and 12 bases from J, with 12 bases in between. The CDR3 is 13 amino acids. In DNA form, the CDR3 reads TGTGCCAGCAGCTTAGGTCCAGGTAGACAACTGTTTTTT. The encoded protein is CASSLGPGRQLFF.

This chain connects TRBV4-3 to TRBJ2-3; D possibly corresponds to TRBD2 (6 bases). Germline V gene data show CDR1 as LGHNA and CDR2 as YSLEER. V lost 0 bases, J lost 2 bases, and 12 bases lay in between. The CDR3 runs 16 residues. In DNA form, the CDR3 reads TGCGCCAGCAGCCAAGATGGGGAGGCACTCACAGATACGCAGTATTTT. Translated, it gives CASSQDGEALTDTQYF.

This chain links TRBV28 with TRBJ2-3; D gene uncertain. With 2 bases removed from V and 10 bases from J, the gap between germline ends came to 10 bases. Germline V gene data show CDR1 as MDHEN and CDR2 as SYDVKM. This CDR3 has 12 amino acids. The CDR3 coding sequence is TGTGCCAGCAGTTTAAACGGCAGGCCGCAGTATTTT. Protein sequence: CASSLNGRPQYF.

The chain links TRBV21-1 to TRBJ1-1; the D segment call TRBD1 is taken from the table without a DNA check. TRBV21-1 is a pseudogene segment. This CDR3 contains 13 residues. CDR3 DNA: TGTGCCAGCAGCAAAGGGTCACAAACTGAAGCTTTCTTT. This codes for CASSKGSQTEAFF.

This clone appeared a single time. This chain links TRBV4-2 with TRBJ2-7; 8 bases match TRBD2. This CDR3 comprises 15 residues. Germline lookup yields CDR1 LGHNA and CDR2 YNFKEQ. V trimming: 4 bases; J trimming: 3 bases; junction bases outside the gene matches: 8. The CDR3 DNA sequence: TGTGCCAGCAGCCCGAGACTAGCGTCGGTCTACGAGCAGTACTTC. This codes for CASSPRLASVYEQYF.

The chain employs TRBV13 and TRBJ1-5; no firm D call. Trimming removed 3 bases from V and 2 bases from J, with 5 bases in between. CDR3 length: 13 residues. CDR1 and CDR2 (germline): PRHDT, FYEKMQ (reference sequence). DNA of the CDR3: TGTGCCAGCAGCTTGAGGGGCAATCAGCCCCAGCATTTT. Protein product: CASSLRGNQPQHF.

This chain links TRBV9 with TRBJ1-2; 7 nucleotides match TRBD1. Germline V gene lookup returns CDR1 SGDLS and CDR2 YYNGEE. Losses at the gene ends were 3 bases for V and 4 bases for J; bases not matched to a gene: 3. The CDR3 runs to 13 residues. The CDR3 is CASSAGTVYGYTF. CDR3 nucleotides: TGTGCCAGCAGCGCCGGGACAGTCTATGGCTACACCTTC.

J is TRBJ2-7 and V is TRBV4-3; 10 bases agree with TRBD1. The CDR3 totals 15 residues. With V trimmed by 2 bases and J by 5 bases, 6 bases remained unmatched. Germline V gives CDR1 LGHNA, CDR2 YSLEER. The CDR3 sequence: CASSQKGQGVDEQYF. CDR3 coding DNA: TGCGCCAGCAGCCAAAAAGGACAGGGGGTTGACGAGCAGTACTTC.

CDR3 protein: CASSPQGTYNEQFF. The DNA of the CDR3 is TGTGCCAGCAGCCCCCAGGGAACCTACAATGAGCAGTTCTTC. The chain couples TRBV7-2 to TRBJ2-1, with D maybe TRBD1 (5 bases). V was trimmed by 5 bases and J by 2 bases, leaving 10 bases between them. Germline V lookup: CDR1 SGHTA, CDR2 FQGNSA. The CDR3 contains 14 residues. Combining the CDR3 with reference TRBV7-2 and TRBJ2-1 gives the whole variable domain GAGVSQSPSNKVTEKGKDVELRCDPISGHTALYWYRQSLGQGLEFLIYFQGNSAPDKSGLPSDRFSAERTGGSVSTLTIQRTQQEDSAVYLCASSPQGTYNEQFFGPGTRLTVL.